This TCR beta chain was obtained from a study of siplizumab effects on memory and regulatory T cells. Study conclusions and caveats: Naive T cells apparently outstripped memory cells in diversity and seemed major alloresponse contributors. Unstimulated subsets were the mapping target of only a minor fraction of alloreactive clones.

TCRdb keeps only in-frame clones here, not all; method: immunoSEQ multiplex PCR. The sample carries some 110,000 clones, around 94% recorded once. Turning to this clone: The antigen is unknown.

This CDR3 region has 15 residues. Germline trimming cut 7 bases from V and 0 bases from J; bases unmatched to any gene: 9. Germline V gene lookup returns CDR1 MNHNY and CDR2 SVGAGI (reference sequence). The source of this sequence is a human donor in good health. The V and J genes are TRBV6-6 and TRBJ2-7; TRBD2 aligns across 7 bases. The specimen sequenced was non-Treg CD4+ T cells sorted from blood. The CDR3, as DNA: TGTGCCAGCACCACAAACGGGGGGAGCTCCTACGAGCAGTACTTC. The encoded protein is CASTTNGGSSYEQYF.